This paragraph reports one TCR beta chain. Its antigen remains unidentified. The data originate from a study of beta chain features in type 1 diabetes. Study context: Examination covered under 120 million sorted cells spanning all samples.

Whole-study findings and limits: Patients with Type 1 diabetes showed moderately but significantly shorter TCRB CDR3s in all four CD4+ subsets. The cDNA sequencing approach could over-represent high-TCR-expressing cells.

Trimming removed 0 bases from V and 2 bases from J, with 11 bases in between. Germline V CDR1 and CDR2: LNHNV, YYDKDF (reference sequence). The CDR3 consists of 15 residues. Via CD45RO/CCR7/CD25/CD127/CD95/CD27, cells of the CD4+ naive, central memory, regulatory and stem cell-like memory subsets were sorted. Investigators reverse transcribed all isolated RNA, so they sequenced expressed TCRB transcripts. Sequencing was performed with immunoSEQ multiplex PCR; in TCRdb, only in-frame clones are kept and a portion is missing. In the table there are hundreds of thousands of clones, approximately 12% of which are singletons.

Sequencing was performed on naive CD4+ T cells from blood. This clonotype originated in a woman aged 18-29 years with type 1 diabetes. This chain links TRBV15 with TRBJ2-7; D gene uncertain. CDR3 sequence: CATSRDGAQTYEQYF. For the CDR3, the DNA is TGTGCCACCAGCAGAGATGGCGCACAGACCTACGAGCAGTACTTC.